What follows are 27 T cell receptor beta chains derived from one specimen sequenced in a study of shared clonotypes between healthy human individuals. Clones were read by immunoSEQ multiplex PCR, and TCRdb kept only the in-frame ones, dropping some. The sample lists some 2.4 million clones; 93% were seen once. The sample consisted of naive CD4+ T cells from PBMCs. Specified subset: CD45RA+ positively selected. The receptors were gathered from a man younger than 35 in good health. Some clones in this sample may be carry-over from other donors' samples.

This sequence joins TRBV4-2 and TRBJ1-5; weak D call: TRBD1 (6 bases). Deletions cut 4 bases from V and 1 base from J, with 14 bases between. Looked up from germline, CDR1 is LGHNA and CDR2 is YNFKEQ. This CDR3 has 16 residues. The CDR3 spells CASSPRQGSSNQPQHF. CDR3 coding DNA: TGTGCCAGCAGCCCCCGTCAGGGGAGCAGCAATCAGCCCCAGCATTTT.

The rearrangement joins TRBV9 to TRBJ2-1; 8 bases are a match to TRBD2. CDR1 is SGDLS and CDR2 is YYNGEE in the germline V gene. CDR3 length: 15 residues. V dropped 1 base and J dropped 4; count of bases not matched to a gene: 4. This chain's CDR3 is CASSVRAGGYNEQFF. DNA for the CDR3: TGTGCCAGCAGCGTAAGGGCGGGAGGATACAATGAGCAGTTCTTC.

J is TRBJ2-7 and V is TRBV5-1; 9 bases line up with TRBD1. The germline V gene has CDR1 SGHRS and CDR2 YFSETQ. The V and J ends lost 3 bases and 9 bases, in that order; junction bases with no gene match: 13. This CDR3 contains 15 residues. CDR3 DNA: TGCGCCAGCAGCTCTTCCGGGACAGGGAACATCGGGCAGTACTTC. This translates into CASSSSGTGNIGQYF.

This chain connects TRBV5-1 to TRBJ1-1; D gene ambiguous. Trimming took 1 base from V and 2 from J, leaving 6 bases between them. This CDR3 region has 13 residues. Germline V lookup: CDR1 SGHRS, CDR2 YFSETQ. For the CDR3, the DNA is TGCGCCAGCAGCTTGAAGTTAAACACTGAAGCTTTCTTT. Protein sequence: CASSLKLNTEAFF.

The V and J genes are TRBV4-3 and TRBJ1-4; possibly TRBD1 for D (5 bases). Germline assignment: CDR1 LGHNA and CDR2 YSLEER. Trimming stripped 4 bases from V and 5 bases from J, with 17 bases between. The CDR3 spans 16 residues. The CDR3 DNA reads as TGCGCCAGCAGCCGCCTCACCGGGACGGCGAATGAAAAACTGTTTTTT. Amino acids: CASSRLTGTANEKLFF.

This clone was counted a single time. The same CDR3 also results from other DNA sequences found in this sample. J is TRBJ1-4 and V is TRBV20-1; the D is unclear. V was shortened by 3 bases and J by 8 bases, with 7 bases between the two germline ends. The germline V gene has CDR1 DFQATT and CDR2 SNEGSKA (reference sequence). CDR3 size: 11 residues. The CDR3 is CSASLVEKLFF. In nucleotides, the CDR3 is TGCAGTGCTAGTCTAGTAGAAAAACTGTTTTTT.

V usage is TRBV9 and J usage is TRBJ2-4; D ambiguous. Trimming shortened V by 1 base and J by 0 bases, and 8 bases separated the two germline ends. The CDR3 sequence is 15 residues long. Germline CDR1 reads SGDLS; CDR2 reads YYNGEE. CDR3 loop: CASSVFPLAKNIQYF. Here the CDR3 DNA reads TGTGCCAGCAGCGTATTTCCTTTAGCCAAAAACATTCAGTACTTC.

The V call is TRBV5-4, the J call TRBJ2-1, with 7 nucleotides matching TRBD2. The germline CDR1 and CDR2 sequences are SGHNT and YYREEE (reference sequence). The length of the CDR3 is 13 residues. With 2 bases clipped from V and 8 bases from J, the junction kept 4 bases outside the gene matches. CDR3 sequence reads: CASSLLARDEQFF. DNA for the CDR3: TGTGCCAGCAGCTTACTAGCGAGGGATGAGCAGTTCTTC.

This chain connects TRBV27 to TRBJ2-2, with no clear D. The germline V gene has CDR1 MNHEY and CDR2 SMNVEV (reference sequence). V dropped 1 base and J dropped 4 bases, with 7 bases sitting between them. The CDR3 runs 14 residues. The CDR3 is CASSLLGSTGELFF. For the CDR3, the DNA is TGTGCCAGCAGTTTATTGGGCAGCACCGGGGAGCTGTTTTTT.

This clone was detected a few times. The V and J genes are TRBV21-1 and TRBJ1-2; the tabulated D call, TRBD1, remains unverified against the DNA. TRBV21-1 counts as a pseudogene. The CDR3 loop spans 12 amino acids. The CDR3 protein is CASSKAHRGYTF. CDR3 in DNA: TGTGCCAGCAGCAAAGCGCACAGGGGCTACACCTTC.

The V and J genes are TRBV2 and TRBJ2-2; TRBD1 or TRBD2 may be the D gene (6 bases each). CDR1 and CDR2 (germline): SNHLY, FYNNEI. The CDR3 is 14 amino acids. V was cut by 4 bases and J by 8 bases, with 14 bases left in between. In DNA, the CDR3 is TGTGCCAGCAGTGCCCGGGGGCGCCCAGGGGAGCTGTTTTTT. Its translation: CASSARGRPGELFF.

This sequence joins TRBV5-1 and TRBJ2-1; TRBD2 agrees at 11 bases. Unmatched junction bases numbered 7, after V lost 0 bases and J lost 8 bases. Looked up from germline, CDR1 is SGHRS and CDR2 is YFSETQ. The CDR3 is made up of 16 amino acids. Written as DNA, the CDR3 is TGCGCCAGCAGCTTGGAATTGGTAGCGGGAGGGCATGAGCAGTTCTTC. The encoded protein is CASSLELVAGGHEQFF.

This clone came up once. The chain employs TRBV28 and TRBJ2-7; tentative D call: TRBD1 (6 bases). CDR1 and CDR2 from the germline V gene are MDHEN and SYDVKM. V dropped 2 bases and J dropped 5 bases, with 16 bases sitting between them. The CDR3 covers 15 residues. The CDR3 DNA follows: TGTGCCAGCAGTTTAGGGGGCAGGGGAAAGGACGAGCAGTACTTC. Its protein product is CASSLGGRGKDEQYF.

This chain connects TRBV18 to TRBJ2-5, with 8 nucleotides matching TRBD2. The CDR3 is 15 residues long. With V trimmed by 3 bases and J by 5 bases, 8 bases remained unmatched. Germline CDR1 KGHSH, CDR2 LQKENI. Written as DNA, the CDR3 is TGTGCCAGCTCACCCCGGGGGGGGCCCGAGGAGACCCAGTACTTC. It encodes CASSPRGGPEETQYF. Full variable domain (rest looked up from reference TRBV18 and TRBJ2-5): NAGVMQNPRHLVRRRGQEARLRCSPMKGHSHVYWYRQLPEEGLKFMVYLQKENIIDESGMPKERFSAEFPKEGPSILRIQQVVRGDSAAYFCASSPRGGPEETQYFGPGTRLLVL.

Note on this clone: The identical CDR3 is also encoded by other nucleotide sequences in the sample. The gene calls are TRBV18 and TRBJ2-7; D not certain. The CDR3 is 12 amino acids. Germline V lookup: CDR1 KGHSH, CDR2 LQKENI. Trimming pared 3 bases from V and 3 bases from J, leaving 6 bases between. As DNA, the CDR3 is TGTGCCAGCTCACCCGCCAACTACGAGCAGTACTTC. Its protein product is CASSPANYEQYF.

The CDR3 sequence: CASRKGEQFF. In nucleotides, the CDR3 is TGTGCCAGCAGGAAGGGCGAGCAGTTCTTC. This chain joins TRBV2 and TRBJ2-1; D is unclear. V was cut by 6 bases and J by 10 bases, with 7 bases left in between. The CDR3 runs to 10 residues. CDR1 is SNHLY and CDR2 is FYNNEI in the germline V gene.

This clone was recorded a few times. The chain uses TRBV20-1 and TRBJ1-2, with a weak D call TRBD1 (5 bases). V gave up 5 bases and J gave up 5 bases, with 9 bases separating them. The CDR3 spans 11 residues. Germline lookup yields CDR1 DFQATT and CDR2 SNEGSKA (reference sequence). DNA for the CDR3: TGCAGTGCTGTCCAGGGTTATGGCTACACCTTC. Translating gives CSAVQGYGYTF.

As to this clone: The sample carries other DNA sequences with the same CDR3. The rearrangement uses TRBV18 and TRBJ1-5; no clear D gene. V lost 6 bases and J lost 0, with 15 bases in between. Germline CDR1 is KGHSH and CDR2 is LQKENI. The CDR3 has 16 residues. The CDR3 coding sequence is TGTGCCAGCTCCCCCCGTGGGAGAAATAGCAATCAGCCCCAGCATTTT. Translating it yields CASSPRGRNSNQPQHF. Looking up the rest from reference TRBV18 and TRBJ1-5 gives the full variable domain: NAGVMQNPRHLVRRRGQEARLRCSPMKGHSHVYWYRQLPEEGLKFMVYLQKENIIDESGMPKERFSAEFPKEGPSILRIQQVVRGDSAAYFCASSPRGRNSNQPQHFGDGTRLSIL.

Details on this clone: This sample includes further DNA sequences coding for the same CDR3. The CDR3 bases are TGTGCCAGCAGCCTGACAGGGTACGAGCAGTACTTC. Translation: CASSLTGYEQYF. The chain combines TRBV7-9 with TRBJ2-7, with TRBD1 matching over 7 bases. V trimming: 5 bases; J trimming: 4 bases; junction bases outside the gene matches: 2. The germline gives CDR1 SEHNR, CDR2 FQNEAQ (reference sequence). The CDR3 has 12 amino acids. Using reference TRBV7-9 and TRBJ2-7 for the parts outside the CDR3, the full variable domain is DTGVSQNPRHKITKRGQNVTFRCDPISEHNRLYWYRQTLGQGPEFLTYFQNEAQLEKSRLLSDRFSAERPKGSFSTLEIQRTEQGDSAMYLCASSLTGYEQYFGPGTRLTVT.

This clone was observed a single time. The chain uses TRBV11-1 and TRBJ2-7; D may be TRBD1 (6 bases). CDR1 is SGHAT and CDR2 is FQDESV in the germline V gene (reference sequence). V was pared by 6 bases and J by 3 bases, with 12 bases between. The CDR3 runs to 13 residues. CDR3 protein: CASSFEGGYEQYF. The DNA of the CDR3 is TGTGCCAGCAGTTTTGAAGGGGGCTACGAGCAGTACTTC.

There are a few counts of this clone. This chain joins TRBV29-1 and TRBJ1-1; weak D call: TRBD1 (5 bases). Germline assignment: CDR1 SQVTM and CDR2 ANQGSEA. Trimming removed 7 bases at V and 0 bases at J, with 12 bases between. This CDR3 contains 13 residues. The DNA for the CDR3 is TGCAGCGCGCACTTGGGGGTGAACACTGAAGCTTTCTTT. Its protein product is CSAHLGVNTEAFF. Supplemented by reference TRBV29-1 and TRBJ1-1, the full variable domain reads SAVISQKPSRDICQRGTSLTIQCQVDSQVTMMFWYRQQPGQSLTLIATANQGSEATYESGFVIDKFPISRPNLTFSTLTVSNMSPEDSSIYLCSAHLGVNTEAFFGQGTRLTVV.

The V gene is TRBV19, the J gene TRBJ1-5; D ambiguous. The CDR3 extends over 15 amino acids. Germline V gene sequence: CDR1 LNHDA, CDR2 SQIVND (reference sequence). V shed 3 bases and J shed 0 bases, with 9 bases lying between them. CDR3 in DNA: TGTGCCAGTAGTATTATGGGATATAGCAATCAGCCCCAGCATTTT. This codes for CASSIMGYSNQPQHF.

The chain combines TRBV18 with TRBJ2-1, with 10 bases identical to TRBD1. V lost 2 bases and J lost 5; bases outside the gene matches: 3. This CDR3 spans 15 amino acids. Germline lookup yields CDR1 KGHSH and CDR2 LQKENI. As DNA, the CDR3 is TGTGCCAGCTCACCAAGACAGGGGGCGGACAATGAGCAGTTCTTC. Translation: CASSPRQGADNEQFF.

This clone has just one count. The J gene is TRBJ2-7, the V gene TRBV7-8; D is perhaps TRBD2 (6 bases). This CDR3 is 13 amino acids long. Trimming pared 4 bases from V and 8 bases from J, leaving 15 bases between. The germline V gene encodes CDR1 SGHVS and CDR2 FQNEAQ. The CDR3 DNA reads as TGTGCCAGCAGCTCTACGGGGGAATACCAGCAGTACTTC. The encoded protein is CASSSTGEYQQYF.

The chain recombines TRBV7-8 with TRBJ2-5; D is unclear. Germline V gene sequence: CDR1 SGHVS, CDR2 FQNEAQ. Trimming cost V 1 base and J 0 bases, with 12 bases left between them. CDR3 length: 16 residues. The CDR3 loop is CASSLGVGRYQETQYF. In DNA form, the CDR3 reads TGTGCCAGCAGCTTAGGGGTGGGAAGGTACCAAGAGACCCAGTACTTC.

The chain recombines TRBV20-1 with TRBJ2-7, with 7 nucleotides matching TRBD2. The CDR3 has 10 residues. Looked up from germline, CDR1 is DFQATT and CDR2 is SNEGSKA (reference sequence). The DNA of the CDR3 is TGCAGCGCGGGGGAGTACGAGCAGTACTTC. Translation gives CSAGEYEQYF.

Remarks on this clone: Other DNA sequences of this sample code for an identical CDR3. V is TRBV5-1 and J is TRBJ1-1, with D maybe TRBD1 (5 bases). V was pared by 0 bases and J by 1 base, with 7 bases between. The CDR3 runs 14 residues. Germline V CDR1 and CDR2: SGHRS, YFSETQ. The CDR3: CASSLEGSNTEAFF. The DNA for the CDR3 is TGCGCCAGCAGCTTGGAGGGGTCGAACACTGAAGCTTTCTTT.